The table lists the clone carrying this T cell receptor (beta chain) with a count of one. Its antigen is not known. These data are taken from a study of OX40 agonist ivuxolimab in advanced cancers. Study overall: Given to patients was ivuxolimab, an agonistic anti-OX40 (CD134) antibody. At approximately 83% male, the cohort had a mean age of around 56 years, ranging from roughly 20 to 90.

General study findings and limits: There was clonal expansion of CD4+ and CD8+ blood T cells by week 6 at 0.1 to 3.0 mg/kg.

Samples were taken at baseline and on day 1 of cycles 4 and 7. The CDR3 runs to 16 residues. After removal of 5 bases from V and 1 base from J, the junction contained 11 bases not matched to a gene. Germline assignment: CDR1 SGHTA and CDR2 FQGNSA. The repertoire was sequenced with immunoSEQ multiplex PCR; TCRdb's copy has only in-frame clones and lacks some. The sample contains about 58,000 clones, 75% to 90% of which appear only once. This sequence originates from an adult with an advanced solid tumor such as melanoma, head and neck, liver or kidney cancer. The sequences come from CD4+ or CD8+ T cells sorted from blood, collected in a trial of the OX40 agonist ivuxolimab. The rearrangement uses TRBV7-2 and TRBJ2-7; 7 nucleotides align to TRBD2. CDR3 nucleotide sequence: TGTGCCAGCAGCAAGGGAGGGACGGCGGCATCCTACGAGCAGTACTTC. Protein product: CASSKGGTAASYEQYF.